The 11 T cell receptor beta chains listed next were all sequenced from one sample in a study of cytomegalovirus exposure and HLA in healthy donors. Some clones are missing from TCRdb's copy, which holds only in-frame ones; the method was immunoSEQ multiplex PCR. The sample contains about 160,000 clones, around nine tenths of which appear only once. The specimen was PBMCs. These receptors originate from a woman aged 18 to 35 in good health and CMV-seronegative.

V gene TRBV7-6 combines with J gene TRBJ1-1; tentative D call: TRBD1 (5 bases). Per the germline V gene, CDR1 is SGHVS and CDR2 is FNYEAQ. The CDR3 sequence is 18 residues long. Trimming cost V 4 bases and J 2 bases, with 23 bases left between them. CDR3 nucleotide sequence: TGTGCCAGCAGCTCATTTCCGCTGGACATGTGGGGAAACACTGAAGCTTTCTTT. Translation: CASSSFPLDMWGNTEAFF. Full variable domain (rest looked up from reference TRBV7-6 and TRBJ1-1): GAGVSQSPRYKVTKRGQDVALRCDPISGHVSLYWYRQALGQGPEFLTYFNYEAQQDKSGLPNDRFSAERPEGSISTLTIQRTEQRDSAMYRCASSSFPLDMWGNTEAFFGQGTRLTVV.

The chain couples TRBV6-1 to TRBJ1-5; 8 bases match TRBD1. With V trimmed by 7 bases and J by 4 bases, 9 bases remained unmatched. The CDR3 covers 15 residues. Germline CDR1 is MNHNS and CDR2 is SASEGT. CDR3 DNA: TGTGCCAGCACCCCGGGACAGGATAAGAATCAGCCCCAGCATTTT. This translates into CASTPGQDKNQPQHF.

This rearrangement joins TRBV27 to TRBJ1-1; the D gene is possibly TRBD1 (5 bases). The CDR3 runs to 14 residues. Germline CDR1 is MNHEY and CDR2 is SMNVEV (reference sequence). Trimming took 3 bases from V and 2 from J, leaving 10 bases between them. DNA for the CDR3: TGTGCCAGCAGTTTCGCAGGGCCCAACACTGAAGCTTTCTTT. Its translation is CASSFAGPNTEAFF.

The chain is built from TRBV5-1 and TRBJ2-7; perhaps TRBD1 as D (7 bases). The CDR3 contains 14 residues. V was cut by 0 bases and J by 4 bases, with 11 bases left in between. Germline V gene sequence: CDR1 SGHRS, CDR2 YFSETQ. The CDR3 DNA reads as TGCGCCAGCAGCTTGGGGCCAGGGGGGTACGAGCAGTACTTC. Translation: CASSLGPGGYEQYF.

The gene calls are TRBV7-2 and TRBJ1-4, with D perhaps matching TRBD1 (6 bases). The CDR3 runs 14 residues. Germline lookup yields CDR1 SGHTA and CDR2 FQGNSA. V was cut by 6 bases and J by 4 bases, with 12 bases left in between. CDR3 amino acids: CASSRRQDNEKLFF. CDR3 DNA sequence: TGTGCCAGCAGTCGCCGACAGGATAATGAAAAACTGTTTTTT.

V usage is TRBV5-8 and J usage is TRBJ2-3; TRBD2 is a possible D gene (6 bases). Per the germline V gene, CDR1 is SGHTS and CDR2 is YDEGEE. CDR3 size: 15 residues. Deletions cut 2 bases from V and 4 bases from J, with 14 bases between. DNA of the CDR3: TGTGCCAGCAGCTTAACCGGGACTGGAGCAGATACGCAGTATTTT. It translates to CASSLTGTGADTQYF.

The CDR3 DNA sequence: TGTGCCAGCACCCTTGAAGGGGGGGCGTCCTACAATGAGCAGTTCTTC. Translating gives CASTLEGGASYNEQFF. The chain joins TRBV2 to TRBJ2-1; D might be TRBD2 (7 bases). Per the germline V gene, CDR1 is SNHLY and CDR2 is FYNNEI. The CDR3 spans 16 residues. Deletions cut 7 bases from V and 1 base from J, with 17 bases between.

V is TRBV4-1 and J is TRBJ1-4; the D is unclear. Trimming removed 1 base from V and 4 bases from J, with 7 bases in between. The CDR3 is 14 amino acids. From germline, CDR1 is MGHRA and CDR2 YSYEKL. CDR3 protein: CASSQVLGNEKLFF. The CDR3 nucleotides are TGCGCCAGCAGCCAAGTTCTCGGTAATGAAAAACTGTTTTTT.

The V call is TRBV7-2, the J call TRBJ1-1; D may be TRBD1 (5 bases). Trimming cost V 1 base and J 5 bases, with 11 bases left between them. The CDR3 consists of 14 residues. Germline V CDR1 and CDR2: SGHTA, FQGNSA. The CDR3 bases are TGTGCCAGCAGCTTAGGGGGGGAACGGACTGAAGCTTTCTTT. It encodes CASSLGGERTEAFF.

The chain recombines TRBV11-2 with TRBJ2-1; 12 nucleotides align to TRBD2. Per the germline V gene, CDR1 is SGHAT and CDR2 is FQNNGV. The CDR3 sequence is 17 residues long. Trimming at V came to 6 bases and at J to 8 bases, leaving 14 bases not matched to a gene. Written as DNA, the CDR3 is TGTGCCAGCAGAGCCCCCTTCCTCGGACTAGCGGGACATGAGCAGTTCTTC. Translated: CASRAPFLGLAGHEQFF.

The chain combines TRBV23-1 with TRBJ2-7; D gene unclear. TRBV23-1 is recorded as an ORF, its role being uncertain. CDR3 length equals 15 residues. V was shortened by 6 bases and J by 4 bases, with 19 bases between the two germline ends. CDR3 nucleotide sequence: TGCGCCAGCAGACCCCTCTATACAGCTGTGTACGAGCAGTACTTC. Its protein is CASRPLYTAVYEQYF.